This is a list of T cell receptor beta chains from one sample in a study of OX40 agonist ivuxolimab in advanced cancers. The repertoire was sequenced with immunoSEQ multiplex PCR; TCRdb's copy has only in-frame clones and lacks some. Counted here are 100,000 or so clones, about 86% occurring once; the ten biggest clones make up around 5.2%. The sample here was CD4+ or CD8+ T cells sorted from blood, taken in a trial of the OX40 agonist ivuxolimab. These receptors were obtained from an adult with an advanced solid tumor such as melanoma, head and neck, liver or kidney cancer. The CDR3 runs from the conserved cysteine through the conserved F or W.

V	J	CDR3
TRBV30	TRBJ2-7	CAWSGSYEQYF
TRBV5-6	TRBJ1-5	CASSAWLGNQPQHF
TRBV27	TRBJ2-3	CASSLPLAGGRPSDTQYF
TRBV5-6	TRBJ1-4	CASTNRGSGRVEKLFF
TRBV27	TRBJ1-2	CASRRPGQGQDGYTF
TRBV27	TRBJ2-3	CASSSARLADTQYF
TRBV2	TRBJ2-4	CATKVGLAKNIQYF
TRBV30	TRBJ1-2	CAWSGGPYGYTF
TRBV6-5	TRBJ2-7	CASRYRGEQYF
TRBV4-1	TRBJ1-1	CASSQEQVNTEAFF
TRBV4-1	TRBJ2-7	CASSPWGQVTEQYF
TRBV2	TRBJ1-2	CASNTGGNYGYTF
TRBV11-2	NA	CASSLAYEQYF
TRBV19	TRBJ1-1	CASSMGERTEAFF
TRBV6-5	TRBJ1-4	CASSSKGQGREKLFF
TRBV14	TRBJ2-1	CASSQGTPDRGLYNEQFF
TRBV6-6	TRBJ1-4	CASSRDKRDEKLFF
TRBV7-2	TRBJ2-3	CASSLDFTDTQYF
TRBV7-2	TRBJ1-6	CASSLGGNSPLHF
TRBV21-1	TRBJ1-1	CASSKARPLGTEAFF
TRBV27	TRBJ1-5	CASSFVGRGGRQPQHF
TRBV12-5	TRBJ1-5	CASGPGQGWQPQHF
TRBV6-5	TRBJ1-1	CASSYSRGPNTEAFF
TRBV7-2	TRBJ2-5	CASSPGLAQETQYF
TRBV5-6	TRBJ2-3	CASSFKQGAPSDTQYF
TRBV7-2	TRBJ2-1	CASSSPTGRNEQFF
TRBV10-3	TRBJ2-7	CAISGDEAYEQYF
TRBV11-2	TRBJ1-1	CASSLASVGTSF
TRBV6-6	TRBJ2-2	CASIRRGRGGELFF
TRBV6-1	TRBJ1-2	CASSPGGSLSGYTF
TRBV7-9	TRBJ2-1	CASSGRDSNEQFF
TRBV10-2	TRBJ2-2	CASSATSITWELFF
TRBV10-2	TRBJ1-2	CASTRQDGGYTF
TRBV4-1	TRBJ1-2	CASSQVLGTVGYGYTF
TRBV9	TRBJ2-6	CASSVSGANVLTF
TRBV19	TRBJ2-2	CASSAPGGGWELFF
TRBV7-6	TRBJ2-7	CASSQTTGGAFYEQYF
TRBV19	TRBJ2-7	CASTMRQGYSYEQYF
TRBV7-8	TRBJ2-7	CASSYPRSDEQYF
TRBV27	TRBJ2-1	CASSLAPGSSYNEQFF
TRBV18	TRBJ1-6	CASSPTGGESPLHF
TRBV4-1	TRBJ1-2	CASSHPGQGIYGYTF
TRBV5-1	TRBJ2-2	CASSWGSGTGVAGELFF
TRBV9	TRBJ1-4	CASSPRLGGGREKLFF
TRBV19	TRBJ1-2	CASRPGQGSNYGYTF
TRBV5-4	TRBJ2-7	CASSPSSASSYEQYF
TRBV7-8	NA	CASSAHRGTSSYEQYF
TRBV30	TRBJ1-1	CAWSAGHLGTEAFF
TRBV6-1	TRBJ2-7	CASSRTGDFYEQYF
TRBV7-6	TRBJ2-1	CASSLKRNNEQFF
TRBV4-3	TRBJ2-5	CASSQDGLARETQYF